Each of the 7 T cell receptor beta chains below was sequenced from the same sample in a study of shared clonotypes between healthy human individuals. TCRdb's copy holds only in-frame clones and misses some; the assay was immunoSEQ multiplex PCR. The table includes some 1,400,000 clones, about 96% detected once. The sample consisted of naive CD4+ T cells sorted from blood. Specified subset: CD45RA+ positively selected. These receptors all come from a man aged 25-45 years in good health.

J is TRBJ2-4 and V is TRBV7-9, with TRBD1 matching over 7 bases. Germline values: CDR1 SEHNR, CDR2 FQNEAQ (reference sequence). The CDR3 runs to 14 residues. Trimming removed 5 bases from V and 7 bases from J; junction bases left unmatched: 8. The chain's CDR3 is CASSLNLQGNIQYF. In DNA form, the CDR3 reads TGTGCCAGCAGCCTTAATCTACAGGGGAACATTCAGTACTTC.

The J gene is TRBJ2-6, the V gene TRBV7-3; possible D gene TRBD2, 5 bases. The CDR3 has 14 residues. V shed 6 bases and J shed 1 base, with 7 bases lying between them. The V gene's germline CDR1 is SGHTA and CDR2 FQGTGA. The CDR3: CASSRDSGANVLTF. As DNA, the CDR3 is TGTGCCAGCAGTCGGGATTCTGGGGCCAACGTCCTGACTTTC.

This sequence joins TRBV7-9 and TRBJ1-2, with TRBD1 identical over 8 bases. Germline values: CDR1 SEHNR, CDR2 FQNEAQ (reference sequence). The CDR3 sequence is 15 residues long. The V and J ends lost 1 base and 8 bases, in that order; junction bases with no gene match: 9. The CDR3 spells CASSLGGTGPFGYTF. In DNA, the CDR3 is TGTGCCAGCAGCTTAGGGGGGACAGGCCCTTTCGGCTACACCTTC.

The rearrangement links TRBV9 to TRBJ2-7, with TRBD2 matching 8 bases. CDR1 and CDR2 (germline): SGDLS, YYNGEE. The CDR3 sequence is 18 residues long. V lost 0 bases, J lost 0 bases, and 11 bases stayed unmatched. The CDR3 sequence is CASSVGVGRALGSYEQYF. Here the CDR3 DNA reads TGTGCCAGCAGCGTAGGAGTCGGGAGGGCCCTCGGCTCCTACGAGCAGTACTTC. Combining the CDR3 with reference TRBV9 and TRBJ2-7 gives the whole variable domain DSGVTQTPKHLITATGQRVTLRCSPRSGDLSVYWYQQSLDQGLQFLIQYYNGEERAKGNILERFSAQQFPDLHSELNLSSLELGDSALYFCASSVGVGRALGSYEQYFGPGTRLTVT.

The chain uses TRBV2 and TRBJ2-5, with a tentative D call TRBD1 (6 bases). V lost 4 bases to trimming and J lost 2 bases, with 11 bases between them. In germline, CDR1 is SNHLY, CDR2 FYNNEI. There are 14 residues in the CDR3. The CDR3 DNA sequence: TGTGCCAGCAGTGCTCGCGGACAGCAAGAGACCCAGTACTTC. Encoded protein: CASSARGQQETQYF.

The V call is TRBV4-1, the J call TRBJ1-2; no definite D call. The CDR3 extends over 15 amino acids. In germline, CDR1 is MGHRA, CDR2 YSYEKL. V was cut by 2 bases and J by 6 bases, with 16 bases left in between. CDR3 amino acids: CASSQQGSQRHGYTF. The CDR3 DNA is TGCGCCAGCAGCCAACAAGGAAGTCAAAGGCATGGCTACACCTTC.

This clone was observed a single time. The chain has TRBV20-1 and TRBJ2-1, with D possibly TRBD2 on 6 matching bases. CDR3 size: 11 residues. Germline V gene data show CDR1 as DFQATT and CDR2 as SNEGSKA (reference sequence). The V end lost 6 bases, the J end lost 7 bases, and 10 bases lay between the germline ends. The CDR3 DNA follows: TGCAGTGCGGCCCGGGGGAATGAGCAGTTCTTC. This gives the protein CSAARGNEQFF.